The sequence of this T cell receptor (beta chain) was determined in a study of blood T cell repertoires in COVID-19. This CDR3 is 15 amino acids long. V shed 6 bases and J 6 bases; nucleotides not matched to a gene: 10. In germline, CDR1 is MNHEY, CDR2 SMNVEV (reference sequence). Using immunoSEQ multiplex PCR, the repertoire was profiled, and TCRdb retains in-frame clones only, with some absent. Of about 130,000 clones in the sample, 78% were seen once. The V gene is TRBV27, the J gene TRBJ2-1, with 8 bases aligning to TRBD1. This sequence originates from a man aged 60 to 69 who had recovered from COVID-19. The sequenced material came from peripheral blood. This chain's CDR3 is CASRDWTGISNEQFF. In DNA form, the CDR3 reads TGTGCCAGCAGGGATTGGACAGGGATAAGCAATGAGCAGTTCTTC.